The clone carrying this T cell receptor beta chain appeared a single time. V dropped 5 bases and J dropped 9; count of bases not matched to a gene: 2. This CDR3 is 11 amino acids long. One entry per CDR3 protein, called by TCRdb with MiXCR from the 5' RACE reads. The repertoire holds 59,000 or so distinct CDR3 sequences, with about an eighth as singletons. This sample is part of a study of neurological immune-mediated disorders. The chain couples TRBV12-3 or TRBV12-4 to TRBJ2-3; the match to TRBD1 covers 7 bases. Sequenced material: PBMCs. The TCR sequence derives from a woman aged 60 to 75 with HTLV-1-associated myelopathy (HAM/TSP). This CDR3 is CASSNRGTQYF. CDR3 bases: TGTGCCAGCAGTAACAGGGGAACGCAGTATTTT.